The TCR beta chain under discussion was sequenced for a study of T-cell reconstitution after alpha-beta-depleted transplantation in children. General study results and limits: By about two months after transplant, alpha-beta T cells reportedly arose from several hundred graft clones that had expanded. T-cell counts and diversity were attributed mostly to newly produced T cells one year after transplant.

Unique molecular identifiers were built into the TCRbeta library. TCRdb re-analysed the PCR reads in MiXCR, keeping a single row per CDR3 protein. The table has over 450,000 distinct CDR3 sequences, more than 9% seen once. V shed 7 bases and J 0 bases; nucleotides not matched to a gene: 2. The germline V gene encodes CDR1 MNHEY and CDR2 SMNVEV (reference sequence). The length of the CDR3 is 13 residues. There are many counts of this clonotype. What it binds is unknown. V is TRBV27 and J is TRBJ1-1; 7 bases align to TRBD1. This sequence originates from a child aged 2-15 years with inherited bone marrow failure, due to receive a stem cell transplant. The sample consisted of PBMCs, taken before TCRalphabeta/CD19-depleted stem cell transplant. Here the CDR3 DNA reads TGTGCCAGCAAAACAGGGGTGAACACTGAAGCTTTCTTT. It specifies CASKTGVNTEAFF.